These T cell receptor beta chains were read from a single sample in a study of CD8+CD57+ T cells in acquired aplastic anemia. TCRdb reprocessed the reads with MiXCR, giving one entry per CDR3 protein. The sample has around 200,000 distinct CDR3 sequences, nearly 50% seen once. Sequencing was done on a sample of sorted CD4+, CD8+, or CD8+CD57+ T cells (not recorded which) from PBMCs. Every receptor here comes from a human donor with aplastic anemia. CDR3s include the opening cysteine and the closing phenylalanine or tryptophan. Fields, in order: V gene, J gene, D gene, clone size, CDR3 protein, CDR3 DNA. The D gene is left open where the match is weak. Only some rows state a clone size, as once, few, many or a class for expanded clones.

V gene: TRBV30; J gene: TRBJ1-2; D gene: .; clone size: few; CDR3 protein: CAWTAGGGGYTF; CDR3 DNA: TGTGCCTGGACCGCCGGGGGGGGCGGCTACACCTTC
V gene: TRBV24-1; J gene: TRBJ1-5; D gene: .; clone size: .; CDR3 protein: CATGDLSSNQPQHF; CDR3 DNA: TGTGCCACCGGTGATTTAAGTAGCAATCAGCCCCAGCATTTT
V gene: TRBV2; J gene: TRBJ2-7; D gene: TRBD2; clone size: .; CDR3 protein: CAITLAGVTYEQYF; CDR3 DNA: TGTGCCATCACGCTAGCGGGGGTAACCTACGAGCAGTACTTC
V gene: TRBV10-1; J gene: TRBJ1-5; D gene: .; clone size: .; CDR3 protein: CASSDPNQPQHF; CDR3 DNA: TGCGCCAGCAGTGACCCCAATCAGCCCCAGCATTTT
V gene: TRBV6-1; J gene: TRBJ1-4; D gene: .; clone size: .; CDR3 protein: CASRKVIGTTNEKLFF; CDR3 DNA: TGTGCCAGCAGGAAAGTGATCGGGACAACTAATGAGAAACTGTTTTTT
V gene: TRBV12-5; J gene: TRBJ1-1; D gene: TRBD1; clone size: few; CDR3 protein: CASGPSRGLGTEAFF; CDR3 DNA: TGTGCTAGTGGCCCGTCCAGGGGGCTTGGCACTGAAGCTTTCTTT
V gene: TRBV24-1; J gene: TRBJ2-2; D gene: .; clone size: .; CDR3 protein: CATSTPDNYHGELFF; CDR3 DNA: TGTGCCACCAGCACGCCGGACAACTACCACGGGGAGCTGTTTTTT
V gene: TRBV12-3/TRBV12-4; J gene: TRBJ2-7; D gene: TRBD2; clone size: .; CDR3 protein: CASTAGDPSYEQYF; CDR3 DNA: TGTGCCAGCACAGCGGGAGACCCGTCCTACGAGCAGTACTTC
V gene: TRBV20-1; J gene: TRBJ2-7; D gene: TRBD1; clone size: .; CDR3 protein: CSAVGTGDFYEQYF; CDR3 DNA: TGCAGTGCTGTAGGGACAGGGGACTTCTACGAGCAGTACTTC
V gene: TRBV12-3/TRBV12-4; J gene: TRBJ1-5; D gene: .; clone size: many; CDR3 protein: CASSLGGGGQPQHF; CDR3 DNA: TGTGCCAGCAGTTTAGGAGGGGGAGGCCAGCCCCAGCATTTT
V gene: TRBV12-3/TRBV12-4; J gene: TRBJ1-3; D gene: .; clone size: .; CDR3 protein: CASSTLGLYWHTIYF; CDR3 DNA: TGTGCCAGCTCCACCCTCGGCCTGTATTGGCACACCATATATTTT
V gene: TRBV6-5; J gene: TRBJ1-2; D gene: TRBD1; clone size: many; CDR3 protein: CASSYGGQGYGYTF; CDR3 DNA: TGTGCCAGCAGTTACGGGGGACAGGGCTATGGCTACACCTTC
V gene: TRBV5-4; J gene: TRBJ2-3; D gene: TRBD2; clone size: .; CDR3 protein: CASSSGDYLSTDTQYF; CDR3 DNA: TGTGCCAGCAGCTCCGGGGACTACCTTAGCACAGATACGCAGTATTTT
V gene: TRBV7-6; J gene: TRBJ1-1; D gene: .; clone size: .; CDR3 protein: CASSVGPRGAEAFF; CDR3 DNA: TGTGCCAGCAGCGTGGGGCCCCGGGGCGCTGAAGCTTTCTTT
V gene: TRBV29-1; J gene: TRBJ2-7; D gene: .; clone size: few; CDR3 protein: CSSRTDYEQYF; CDR3 DNA: TGCAGCTCCCGAACCGACTACGAGCAGTACTTC
V gene: TRBV7-8; J gene: TRBJ2-3; D gene: .; clone size: many; CDR3 protein: CASSPNTRSDTQYF; CDR3 DNA: TGTGCCAGCAGCCCCAACACTAGGTCAGATACGCAGTATTTT
V gene: TRBV7-7; J gene: TRBJ2-1; D gene: .; clone size: .; CDR3 protein: CASSRTIYNEQFF; CDR3 DNA: TGTGCTAGCAGCCGTACTATTTACAATGAGCAGTTCTTC
V gene: TRBV6-1; J gene: TRBJ1-4; D gene: .; clone size: many; CDR3 protein: CASHGRGDEKLFF; CDR3 DNA: TGTGCCAGCCACGGACGGGGGGATGAAAAACTGTTTTTT